The clone carrying this T cell receptor beta chain was counted a few times. Antigen unknown. This sample is drawn from a study of identical twins. General study findings and limits: Models underestimated out-of-frame TCR alpha sharing in monozygotic twins. The study found weaker excess twin sharing in beta out-of-frame sequences.

A universal primer binding site was introduced by template switching. The final cDNA contained unique molecular identifiers. TCRdb passed the 5' RACE reads through MiXCR, listing each CDR3 protein once. Among some 710,000 distinct CDR3 sequences listed, less than 7% were seen once. V was cut by 1 base and J by 1 base, with 11 bases left in between. The CDR3 spans 16 residues. CDR1 is SGHVS, CDR2 FNYEAQ, per germline. The clonotype was recovered from a young man in good health. The specimen was naive T cells sorted from blood. The J gene is TRBJ2-1, the V gene TRBV7-6; D might be TRBD2 (6 bases). The CDR3, as DNA: TGTGCCAGCAGCTTAGGGCCCGGGACTTCCTACAATGAGCAGTTCTTC. Its translation: CASSLGPGTSYNEQFF.